The entry that follows covers one TCR beta chain sequence. The target antigen is unknown. This record comes from a study of beta chain features in type 1 diabetes. General study findings and limits: Type 1 diabetes patients showed a moderate but significant shortening of TCRB CDR3s in all four CD4+ subsets.

Per germline, CDR1 LGHNA and CDR2 YNFKEQ. The V gene lost 0 bases and the J gene lost 6 bases, with 9 bases spanning the gap. The length of the CDR3 is 14 residues. Every participating donor gave one draw, a heparinised blood sample averaging about 116 mL. Cells sorted by CD45RO/CCR7/CD25/CD127/CD95/CD27 comprised CD4+ naive, central memory, regulatory and stem cell-like memory cells. Reverse transcription of all isolated RNA meant that expressed TCRB transcripts were sequenced. The method was immunoSEQ multiplex PCR; TCRdb's version includes in-frame clones alone and lacks a portion of them. The sample contains roughly 160,000 clones, around 8% of which appear only once.

The sequence derives from a woman aged 40 to 50 with type 1 diabetes. The source material was central memory CD4+ T cells from blood. The chain couples TRBV4-2 to TRBJ2-4, with D possibly TRBD2 on 6 matching bases. CDR3 loop: CASSQEMGGNIQYF. DNA of the CDR3: TGTGCCAGCAGCCAAGAAATGGGGGGAAACATTCAGTACTTC.